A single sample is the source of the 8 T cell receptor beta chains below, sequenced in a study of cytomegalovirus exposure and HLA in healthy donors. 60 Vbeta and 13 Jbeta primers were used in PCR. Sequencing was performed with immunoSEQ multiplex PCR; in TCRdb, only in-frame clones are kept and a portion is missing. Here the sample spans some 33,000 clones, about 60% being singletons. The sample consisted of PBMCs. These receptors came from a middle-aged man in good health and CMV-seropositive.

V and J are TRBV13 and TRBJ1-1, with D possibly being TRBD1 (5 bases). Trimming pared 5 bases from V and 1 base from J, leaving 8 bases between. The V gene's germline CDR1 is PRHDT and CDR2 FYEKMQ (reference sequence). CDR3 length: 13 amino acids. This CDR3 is CASSRGQNTEAFF. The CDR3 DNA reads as TGTGCCAGCAGCCGTGGACAGAACACTGAAGCTTTCTTT.

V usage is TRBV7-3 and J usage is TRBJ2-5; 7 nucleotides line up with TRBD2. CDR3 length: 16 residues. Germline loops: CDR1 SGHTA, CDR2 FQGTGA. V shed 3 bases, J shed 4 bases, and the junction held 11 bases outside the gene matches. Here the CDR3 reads CASSLMGGGSRETQYF. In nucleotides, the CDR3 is TGTGCCAGCAGCTTGATGGGCGGGGGAAGCCGAGAGACCCAGTACTTC.

This CDR3 is CASSFGQGVNTEAFF. The CDR3 DNA is TGTGCCAGCAGCTTCGGCCAGGGGGTGAACACTGAAGCTTTCTTT. The rearrangement uses TRBV11-2 and TRBJ1-1, with 7 bases aligning to TRBD1. CDR1 SGHAT and CDR2 FQNNGV come from the germline V gene. The CDR3 consists of 15 residues. V trimming: 3 bases; J trimming: 0 bases; junction bases outside the gene matches: 4.

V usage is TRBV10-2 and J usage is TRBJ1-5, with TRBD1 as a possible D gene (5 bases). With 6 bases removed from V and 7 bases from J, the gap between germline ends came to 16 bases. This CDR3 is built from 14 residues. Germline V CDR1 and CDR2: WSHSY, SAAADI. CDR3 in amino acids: CASRVGGEGQPQHF. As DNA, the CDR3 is TGCGCCAGCAGGGTAGGAGGGGAAGGCCAGCCCCAGCATTTT.

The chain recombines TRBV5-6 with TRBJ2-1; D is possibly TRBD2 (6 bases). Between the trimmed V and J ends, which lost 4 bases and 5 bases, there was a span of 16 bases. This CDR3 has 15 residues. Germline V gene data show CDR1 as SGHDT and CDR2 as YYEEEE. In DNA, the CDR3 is TGTGCCAGCAGCACCCGGGGGACCAGCAACAATGAGCAGTTCTTC. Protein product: CASSTRGTSNNEQFF.

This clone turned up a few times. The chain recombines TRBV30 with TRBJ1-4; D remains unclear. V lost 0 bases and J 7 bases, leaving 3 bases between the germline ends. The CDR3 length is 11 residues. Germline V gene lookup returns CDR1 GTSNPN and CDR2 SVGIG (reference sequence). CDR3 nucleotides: TGTGCCTGGAGTGTGAGTGAAAAACTGTTTTTT. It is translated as CAWSVSEKLFF. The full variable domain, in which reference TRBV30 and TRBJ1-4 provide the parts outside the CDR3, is SQTIHQWPATLVQPVGSPLSLECTVEGTSNPNLYWYRQAAGRGLQLLFYSVGIGQISSEVPQNLSASRPQDRQFILSSKKLLLSDSGFYLCAWSVSEKLFFGSGTQLSVL.

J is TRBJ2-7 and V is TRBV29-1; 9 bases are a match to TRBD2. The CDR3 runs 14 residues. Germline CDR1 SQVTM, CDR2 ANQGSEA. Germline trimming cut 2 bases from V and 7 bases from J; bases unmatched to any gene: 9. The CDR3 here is CSVEFGSGGLEQYF. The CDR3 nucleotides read TGCAGCGTTGAATTCGGTAGCGGGGGCCTAGAGCAGTACTTC.

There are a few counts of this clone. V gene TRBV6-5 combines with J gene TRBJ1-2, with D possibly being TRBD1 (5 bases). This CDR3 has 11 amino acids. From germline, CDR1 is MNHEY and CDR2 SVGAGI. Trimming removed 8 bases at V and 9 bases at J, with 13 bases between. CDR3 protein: CASSTGVSYTF. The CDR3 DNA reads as TGTGCCAGCTCTACGGGGGTCAGCTACACCTTC.